The 2 T cell receptor beta chains in this list originate from one sample, sequenced in a study of T cell repertoires in cytomegalovirus infection. The antigens of these receptors remain unknown. TCRdb reprocessed the reads via MiXCR and lists one record per CDR3 protein. The sample yields some 590,000 distinct CDR3 sequences, around two fifths seen once. Sequenced here: cultured PBMCs, sampled from culture after CMV antigen stimulation. The receptors stem from a human donor in good health (CMV status not recorded). Some clones in this sample may be carry-over from other donors' samples.

In its sample, this clonotype was seen a few times. The rearrangement joins TRBV7-6 to TRBJ1-1; 7 bases line up with TRBD1. Germline trimming cut 5 bases from V and 3 bases from J; bases unmatched to any gene: 9. Germline-derived CDR1 and CDR2 are SGHVS and FNYEAQ. The CDR3 contains 15 residues. The chain's CDR3 is CASSLPQGPYTEAFF. The CDR3 DNA sequence: TGTGCCAGCAGCCTTCCACAGGGGCCCTACACTGAAGCTTTCTTT.

This clonotype has just a few counts. The gene calls are TRBV7-9 and TRBJ1-5; TRBD1 aligns across 9 bases. The CDR3 has 19 residues. Trimming removed 5 bases from V and 0 bases from J; junction bases left unmatched: 14. Germline V gives CDR1 SEHNR, CDR2 FQNEAQ (reference sequence). The CDR3 sequence: CASSDGDRDQPYSNQPQHF. The CDR3 region has the DNA TGTGCCAGCAGCGACGGGGACAGGGACCAACCGTATAGCAATCAGCCCCAGCATTTT. Filled out from reference TRBV7-9 and TRBJ1-5, the complete variable domain reads DTGVSQNPRHKITKRGQNVTFRCDPISEHNRLYWYRQTLGQGPEFLTYFQNEAQLEKSRLLSDRFSAERPKGSFSTLEIQRTEQGDSAMYLCASSDGDRDQPYSNQPQHFGDGTRLSIL.